What follows are 22 T cell receptor beta chains derived from one specimen sequenced in a study of blood T cell repertoires in COVID-19 (dated by TCRdb to the early 2020s). The library was made by the immunoSEQ multiplex PCR assay. TCRdb provides this immuneACCESS table in a form limited to in-frame rearrangements. Some clones are lacking; in checked studies, under half of them reflect an unresolved V gene, and why the rest are absent is not known. For this sample the table gives approximately 220,000 clones, of which 88% were detected only once. The ten most abundant clones make up 2.6% of the sample. The sequencing sample was made of PBMCs or T cells enriched from blood (not recorded which). The receptors were sampled from a woman aged 25-40 years who had recovered from COVID-19.

J is TRBJ1-1 and V is TRBV18; TRBD1 matches at 9 bases. The germline V gene has CDR1 KGHSH and CDR2 LQKENI. The V segment lost 1 base and the J segment 4 bases; nucleotides outside the gene matches: 13. The CDR3 has 18 amino acids. CDR3 DNA: TGTGCCAGCTCACCACGTTTGGGACAGGGCAGGGCTAGCACTGAAGCTTTCTTT. Translated: CASSPRLGQGRASTEAFF.

The sample holds one count of this clone. The CDR3 sequence: CASSSRDVGLSDQPQHF. The CDR3 region has the DNA TGTGCCAGCAGCTCGCGGGACGTGGGCTTATCAGATCAGCCCCAGCATTTT. The V call is TRBV7-9, the J call TRBJ1-5; weak D call: TRBD1 (5 bases). Trimming took 4 bases from V and 5 from J, leaving 21 bases between them. The germline CDR1 and CDR2 sequences are SEHNR and FQNEAQ (reference sequence). This CDR3 has 17 residues.

This rearrangement joins TRBV11-2 to TRBJ2-5; TRBD1 agrees at 9 bases. The V gene's germline CDR1 is SGHAT and CDR2 FQNNGV. The CDR3 spans 16 residues. J lost 1 base, V lost 5 bases, and 8 bases had no gene match. The CDR3 sequence is CASSPNLGQGQETQYF. The CDR3, as DNA: TGTGCCAGCAGCCCCAATTTGGGACAGGGCCAAGAGACCCAGTACTTC.

V is TRBV23-1 and J is TRBJ2-1, with unresolved D. TRBV23-1 is given ORF status, its function remaining uncertain. Trimming stripped 2 bases from V and 1 base from J, with 12 bases between. CDR3 length: 16 residues. CDR3 nucleotide sequence: TGCGCCAGCAGTCAAGGTGTCGCGGCGTCCTACAATGAGCAGTTCTTC. Protein sequence: CASSQGVAASYNEQFF.

The CDR3 here is CASTPGTGRTEAFF. CDR3 sequence (DNA): TGTGCCAGCACCCCTGGGACAGGGAGGACTGAAGCTTTCTTT. This chain uses TRBV13 with TRBJ1-1; 9 positions match TRBD1. J was trimmed by 5 bases and V by 7 bases; bases with no gene match: 8. This CDR3 has 14 residues. Germline CDR1 and CDR2: PRHDT and FYEKMQ (reference sequence).

Remarks on this clone: The junction differs from germline at one of its ends, possibly a read error. The chain couples TRBV24-1 to TRBJ1-2; TRBD1 aligns across 7 bases. Germline CDR1 reads KGHDR; CDR2 reads SFDVKD. There are 16 residues in the CDR3. CDR3 nucleotides: TGTGCCATCAGTCCGATTGACAGGGCACTTAACTATGGCTACACCTTC. As protein: CAISPIDRALNYGYTF.

This sequence joins TRBV5-6 and TRBJ2-2, with 8 bases lining up with TRBD1. V was clipped by 2 bases and J by 3 bases; unmatched bases: 3. This CDR3 has 15 amino acids. In germline, CDR1 is SGHDT, CDR2 YYEEEE. The CDR3: CASSLQGGYTGELFF. CDR3 nucleotides: TGTGCCAGCAGCTTACAGGGGGGTTACACCGGGGAGCTGTTTTTT.

A few counts support this clone. V gene TRBV4-2 combines with J gene TRBJ2-5; 8 bases line up with TRBD1. V shed 1 base and J 5 bases; nucleotides not matched to a gene: 9. This CDR3 has 16 residues. CDR1 and CDR2 (germline): LGHNA, YNFKEQ. CDR3 sequence: CASSQVLQGALETQYF. In DNA form, the CDR3 reads TGTGCCAGCAGCCAAGTTCTTCAGGGGGCTTTGGAGACCCAGTACTTC.

The chain uses TRBV7-6 and TRBJ2-1; perhaps TRBD1 as D (6 bases). CDR1 and CDR2 from the germline V gene are SGHVS and FNYEAQ. V was trimmed by 2 bases and J by 4 bases, leaving 18 bases between them. The CDR3 contains 17 residues. CDR3 DNA sequence: TGTGCCAGCAGCTTAATGCGGGCAGGGGCGCCATACAATGAGCAGTTCTTC. Its translation: CASSLMRAGAPYNEQFF.

The chain links TRBV11-3 to TRBJ2-2; D is unclear. With 4 bases removed from V and 5 bases from J, the gap between germline ends came to 2 bases. This CDR3 contains 11 residues. CDR1 and CDR2 (germline): SGHNT, YENEEA. The CDR3 loop reads CASSSTGELFF. The CDR3 DNA is TGTGCCAGCAGCTCGACCGGGGAGCTGTTTTTT.

This chain links TRBV11-2 with TRBJ2-2; the match to TRBD2 covers 11 bases. CDR1 SGHAT and CDR2 FQNNGV come from the germline V gene. V gave up 3 bases and J gave up 5 bases; unmatched junction bases: 11. The CDR3 has 18 amino acids. This CDR3 is CASSFEASGGHGTGELFF. For the CDR3, the DNA is TGTGCCAGCAGCTTTGAGGCTAGCGGGGGGCATGGAACCGGGGAGCTGTTTTTT.

The gene calls are TRBV20-1 and TRBJ2-3; the D gene is possibly TRBD2 (6 bases). V lost 3 bases and J 2 bases, leaving 18 bases between the germline ends. The CDR3 totals 16 residues. Per the germline V gene, CDR1 is DFQATT and CDR2 is SNEGSKA (reference sequence). The CDR3 region is CSASPQRARNTDTQYF. In DNA, the CDR3 is TGCAGTGCTAGTCCCCAGCGGGCTAGAAACACAGATACGCAGTATTTT.

V usage is TRBV7-2 and J usage is TRBJ2-7; D gene ambiguous. CDR3 length: 15 residues. V lost 0 bases and J 0 bases, leaving 9 bases between the germline ends. Germline V lookup: CDR1 SGHTA, CDR2 FQGNSA. CDR3 in DNA: TGTGCCAGCAGCTTAGCCGCCCCGAGCTCCTACGAGCAGTACTTC. Translated, it gives CASSLAAPSSYEQYF.

The genes are TRBV7-2 and TRBJ1-3, with D possibly being TRBD1 (6 bases). The germline gives CDR1 SGHTA, CDR2 FQGNSA. V shed 5 bases and J shed 3 bases, with 20 bases lying between them. This CDR3 is built from 17 residues. This chain's CDR3 is CASSPVRGTEGGNTIYF. DNA of the CDR3: TGTGCCAGCAGCCCCGTCAGGGGTACAGAGGGTGGAAACACCATATATTTT.

V gene TRBV5-1 combines with J gene TRBJ1-1; the D gene is possibly TRBD1 (6 bases). Germline CDR1 and CDR2: SGHRS and YFSETQ. Trimming shortened V by 4 bases and J by 0 bases, and 13 bases separated the two germline ends. The CDR3 sequence is 15 residues long. The DNA for the CDR3 is TGCGCCAGCAGCCCCTGGACAGATATGAACACTGAAGCTTTCTTT. Its protein is CASSPWTDMNTEAFF.

This chain's CDR3 is CATSRVRAGANVLTF. In nucleotides, the CDR3 is TGTGCCACCAGCAGAGTCCGGGCTGGGGCCAACGTCCTGACTTTC. The chain couples TRBV15 to TRBJ2-6; D gene uncertain. Looked up from germline, CDR1 is LNHNV and CDR2 is YYDKDF (reference sequence). This CDR3 has 15 residues. The ends were cut back, 1 base at V and 2 bases at J, with 6 bases in the middle.

Remarks on this clone: Being one base from a much bigger clone, this may be a read error. The rearrangement uses TRBV18 and TRBJ2-3; 10 nucleotides line up with TRBD2. This CDR3 contains 14 residues. The germline V gene encodes CDR1 KGHSH and CDR2 LQKENI. V trimming: 8 bases; J trimming: 1 base; junction bases outside the gene matches: 3. CDR3 sequence: CASSGTSGTDTQYF. CDR3 bases: TGTGCCAGCAGTGGGACTAGCGGCACAGATACGCAGTATTTT.

The rearrangement links TRBV29-1 to TRBJ2-7, with 7 bases matching TRBD1. The germline CDR1 and CDR2 sequences are SQVTM and ANQGSEA. This CDR3 is built from 15 residues. Germline trimming cut 5 bases from V and 3 bases from J; bases unmatched to any gene: 13. CDR3 DNA sequence: TGCAGCGTTTCCTTCCGGGACAGACCTTTCTACGAGCAGTACTTC. This translates into CSVSFRDRPFYEQYF.

The chain carries TRBV2 and TRBJ1-1; tentatively, D is TRBD1 (6 bases). Germline V gives CDR1 SNHLY, CDR2 FYNNEI. The CDR3 is made up of 14 amino acids. V was trimmed by 6 bases and J by 0 bases, leaving 11 bases between them. The CDR3 sequence: CASRGGLMNTEAFF. CDR3 sequence (DNA): TGTGCCAGCAGGGGGGGGCTCATGAACACTGAAGCTTTCTTT.

The CDR3 sequence is CSPRLVASDEQFF. In DNA form, the CDR3 reads TGCAGCCCCCGTTTAGTAGCGAGCGATGAGCAGTTCTTC. The chain couples TRBV29-1 to TRBJ2-1, with a tentative D call TRBD2 (5 bases). The V gene's germline CDR1 is SQVTM and CDR2 ANQGSEA. Trimming took off 8 bases at V and 8 bases at J, with 19 bases between the two ends. This CDR3 is 13 amino acids long.

This chain links TRBV5-1 with TRBJ1-2; 7 nucleotides line up with TRBD1. Trimming removed 2 bases from V and 6 bases from J; junction bases left unmatched: 4. CDR3 size: 13 residues. CDR1 is SGHRS, CDR2 YFSETQ, per germline. CDR3 region: CASSFTGEDGYTF. The CDR3 DNA sequence: TGCGCCAGCAGCTTCACAGGGGAAGATGGCTACACCTTC.

This chain joins TRBV3-1 (or the pseudogene TRBV3-2) and TRBJ2-7, with D unresolved. Germline CDR1 reads LGHDT; CDR2 reads YNNKEL (reference sequence). The CDR3 spans 13 residues. Trimming took 1 base from V and 3 from J, leaving 7 bases between them. This CDR3 is CASSQGAYYEQYF. CDR3 nucleotide sequence: TGTGCCAGCAGCCAAGGGGCCTACTACGAGCAGTACTTC.